This is a list of T cell receptor beta chains from one sample in a study of naive and memory T cell subsets. TCRdb reanalysed the UMI-ligation and nested PCR reads using MiXCR and keeps one entry per CDR3 protein. The data contain about 21,000 distinct CDR3 sequences, 9.5% to 12% of them singletons. The sequenced sample consisted of central memory CD8+ T cells from blood. These receptors all stem from a human donor in good health. The CDR3 runs from the conserved cysteine through the conserved F or W. Not all rows give a size; the values are once, few, many and, for expanded clones, a class.

TRBJ1-2	medium-sized	TRBV6-6	CASSYPHSGNENYGYTF
TRBJ2-7	many	TRBV10-3	CAISGLAGGLRSSYEQYF
TRBJ2-2	few	TRBV20-1	CSARDGLAGDTGELFF
TRBJ2-2	many	TRBV7-9	CASRDQGPGELFF
TRBJ2-5	few	TRBV6-5	CASSQGLAGQETQYF
TRBJ2-1	many	TRBV6-2/TRBV6-3	CASSYLAGSSYNEQFF
TRBJ2-7	few	TRBV7-2	CASSFRDFSYEQYF
TRBJ2-1	many	TRBV13	CASSPIIAGGNEQFF
TRBJ1-3	many	TRBV29-1	CSVGAGNTIYF
TRBJ2-1	medium-sized	TRBV6-5	CASSFSGTVTPYNEQFF
TRBJ2-1	-	TRBV19	CASGGYEQFF
TRBJ2-7	few	TRBV9	CASSVAGQTYEQYF
TRBJ1-5	many	TRBV6-1	CASSELAKQPQHF
TRBJ2-7	-	TRBV11-2	CASKGTSGRSYEQYF
TRBJ2-7	-	TRBV19	CASSLILSLGIEQYF
TRBJ2-2	few	TRBV3-1	CASSRKIAGDDTGELFF
TRBJ2-3	-	TRBV4-2	CASRHGGFSTDTQYF
TRBJ2-5	few	TRBV24-1	CATSDALAPGRETQYF
TRBJ2-6	few	TRBV12-3/TRBV12-4	CASSLGQMISGANVLTF
TRBJ2-5	few	TRBV2	CASRTGTGGMETQYF
TRBJ2-2	-	TRBV9	CASSVVFAGENTGELFF
TRBJ1-2	many	TRBV4-1	CASSQSPPRDGYTF
TRBJ2-7	-	TRBV7-6	CASSKERDKAPYEQYF
TRBJ1-1	many	TRBV18	CASSPIGQGAAVGVGSTEAFF
TRBJ2-2	-	TRBV19	CASSRAVAGELFF
TRBJ2-2	-	TRBV4-2	CASSQKGGRAGYAGELFF
TRBJ1-2	few	TRBV4-3	CASSQDFPERQGIWGYTF
TRBJ2-1	-	TRBV20-1	CSARVWEERSYYNEQFF
TRBJ1-1	-	TRBV29-1	CSVTPGTTNTEAFF
TRBJ1-1	few	TRBV11-2	CASSRQDSEAFF
TRBJ2-7	many	TRBV20-1	CSARGVAGFSYEQYF
TRBJ1-5	-	TRBV21-1	CASSKEPGREDPNQPQHF
TRBJ1-1	many	TRBV6-6	CASSLDFARLTGTLTRNTEAFF
TRBJ2-1	-	TRBV3-1	CASSGRGAGVGNEQFF
TRBJ2-7	many	TRBV4-3	CASSQSQTSYEQYF
TRBJ2-7	medium-sized	TRBV13	CASSPRQGNFYEQYF
TRBJ2-3	medium-sized	TRBV28	CASSPGLTERTDTQYF
TRBJ1-2	few	TRBV11-2	CAIRETHGYTF
TRBJ1-2	many	TRBV30	CAQDRAGTLYGYTF
TRBJ2-6	few	TRBV7-9	CASSPWTDSRSGANVLTF
TRBJ2-2	-	TRBV24-1	CATSQGAGTGELFF
TRBJ2-7	-	TRBV7-6	CASSLEPGEVYEQYF
TRBJ1-5	many	TRBV10-2	CASSEGPPGGQQPQHF
TRBJ2-5	many	TRBV6-2/TRBV6-3	CASSYESLWETQYF